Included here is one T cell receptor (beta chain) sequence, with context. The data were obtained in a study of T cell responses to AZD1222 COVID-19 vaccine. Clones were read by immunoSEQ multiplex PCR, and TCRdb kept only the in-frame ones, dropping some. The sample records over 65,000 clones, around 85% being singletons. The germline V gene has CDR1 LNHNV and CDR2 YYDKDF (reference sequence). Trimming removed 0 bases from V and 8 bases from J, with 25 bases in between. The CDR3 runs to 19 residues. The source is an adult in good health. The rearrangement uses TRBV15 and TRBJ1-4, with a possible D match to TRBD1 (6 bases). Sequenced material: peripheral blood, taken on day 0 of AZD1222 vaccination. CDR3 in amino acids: CATSRDRRDSWTAPEKLFF. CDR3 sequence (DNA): TGTGCCACCAGCAGAGATAGGAGGGATTCATGGACAGCCCCAGAAAAACTGTTTTTT.